This paragraph reports one T cell receptor (beta chain). MiXCR, applied by TCRdb to the 5' RACE reads, yields one record per CDR3 protein. Of roughly 8,400 distinct CDR3 sequences listed, roughly 60% are singletons. This receptor was obtained from a female donor with breast cancer. Sequences were obtained from tumor-infiltrating memory CD4+ T cells sorted from the breast tumor. Indicated subset: memory CD4+ T cells, CD4+CD45RO+CD25-.

The CDR3 loop is CSASAYRQANGNTIYF. The CDR3 DNA is TGCAGTGCTAGTGCCTATAGACAGGCCAATGGAAACACCATATATTTT. This chain joins TRBV20-1 and TRBJ1-3; maybe TRBD1 (6 bases). Germline CDR1 and CDR2: DFQATT and SNEGSKA (reference sequence). V was clipped by 3 bases and J by 3 bases, with 18 bases between them. The CDR3 contains 16 residues.